This T cell receptor (beta chain) emerged from a study of shared clonotypes between healthy human individuals. It was at deep level that the assay was run. Template amounts of around 270 ng DNA, tens of thousands of T cell genomes, were employed in unsorted PBMC replicate PCRs. As processed by the authors: There were no quality scores in the junction-only immunoSEQ sequences, so filtering differed. The assay was immunoSEQ multiplex PCR, and TCRdb's table has in-frame clones only and misses some. D and trimming were read from the DNA, whereas the V and J calls and clone size are those reported in that table. The sample consists of 400,000 to 500,000 clones, roughly four fifths of them appearing once. The study's findings and limits: Sequencing depth was predicted to influence how clonotypes are shared among donors.

As regards this clone: The target antigen is unknown.

The ends lost 4 bases at V and 7 bases at J; junction bases unmatched: 17. Germline loops: CDR1 SGHTA, CDR2 FQGTGA. This CDR3 contains 18 residues. What was sequenced was PBMCs. This chain links TRBV7-3 with TRBJ2-3; 10 bases are shared with TRBD2. The sequence was obtained from a middle-aged woman in good health. Some clones in this sample may be carry-over from other donors' samples. CDR3 region: CASSSQGDLAGVRNTQYF. The CDR3 DNA is TGTGCCAGCAGCTCCCAGGGAGATCTAGCGGGAGTTAGAAATACGCAGTATTTT.